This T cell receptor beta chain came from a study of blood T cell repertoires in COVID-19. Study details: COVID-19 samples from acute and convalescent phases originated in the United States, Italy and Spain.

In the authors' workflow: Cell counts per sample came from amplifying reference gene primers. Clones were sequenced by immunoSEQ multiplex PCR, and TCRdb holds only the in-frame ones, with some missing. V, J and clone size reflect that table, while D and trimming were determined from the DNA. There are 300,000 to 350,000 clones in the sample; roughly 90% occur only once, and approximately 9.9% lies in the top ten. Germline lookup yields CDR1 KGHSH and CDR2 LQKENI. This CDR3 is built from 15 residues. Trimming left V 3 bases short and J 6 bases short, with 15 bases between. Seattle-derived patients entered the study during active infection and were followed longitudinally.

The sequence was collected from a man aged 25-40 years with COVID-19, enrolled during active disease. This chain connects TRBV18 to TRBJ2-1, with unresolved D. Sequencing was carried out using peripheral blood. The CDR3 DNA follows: TGTGCCAGCTCACCCTTCCAGCGATCGTTCAATGAGCAGTTCTTC. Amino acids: CASSPFQRSFNEQFF.